The next 17 T cell receptor beta chains were all read from a single sample in a study of a mutant IDH1 vaccine in newly diagnosed glioma. Clones were read by immunoSEQ multiplex PCR, and TCRdb kept only the in-frame ones, dropping some. Of 100,000 to 150,000 clones in the sample, roughly 78% were seen once. Time point in this sample: week 11, during vaccination. Topical imiquimod was applied with each vaccine dose, which held 300 ug of mutant IDH1 20-mer peptide. These receptors have no identified antigens. Sequenced material: PBMCs, taken from a glioma patient whose treatment included an IDH1 peptide vaccine. The source of these receptors is a man aged 35 to 55 with glioma.

V gene TRBV7-2 combines with J gene TRBJ2-1; 8 bases map to TRBD2. From germline, CDR1 is SGHTA and CDR2 FQGNSA. This CDR3 contains 16 residues. J lost 0 bases, V lost 7 bases, and 8 bases had no gene match. The chain's CDR3 is CASTPQSGGSYNEQFF. CDR3 DNA: TGTGCCAGCACCCCCCAGAGCGGGGGCTCCTACAATGAGCAGTTCTTC.

The chain carries TRBV7-2 and TRBJ2-7; D remains ambiguous. The ends were cut back, 2 bases at V and 4 bases at J, with 6 bases in the middle. Germline CDR1 SGHTA, CDR2 FQGNSA. The CDR3 spans 12 residues. Here the CDR3 DNA reads TGTGCCAGCAGCTTAAACTCTTACGAGCAGTACTTC. Its translation is CASSLNSYEQYF.

CDR3 nucleotide sequence: TGTGCCAGCAGTTACTTGCCGGGGACACAAAACACTGAAGCTTTCTTT. Encoded protein: CASSYLPGTQNTEAFF. This sequence joins TRBV6-6 and TRBJ1-1; D might be TRBD1 (6 bases). Trimming cost V 1 base and J 2 bases, with 14 bases left between them. The germline CDR1 and CDR2 sequences are MNHNY and SVGAGI (reference sequence). The CDR3 runs 16 residues.

The J gene is TRBJ2-2, the V gene TRBV27, with a possible D match to TRBD1 (5 bases). Looked up from germline, CDR1 is MNHEY and CDR2 is SMNVEV (reference sequence). V was pared by 6 bases and J by 1 base, with 15 bases between. This CDR3 comprises 16 residues. The CDR3 DNA reads as TGTGCCAGCAGACTTTCGACAGCGATGAACACCGGGGAGCTGTTTTTT. Protein: CASRLSTAMNTGELFF.

V usage is TRBV5-1 and J usage is TRBJ2-3, with 9 positions matching TRBD2. The germline V gene has CDR1 SGHRS and CDR2 YFSETQ. There are 17 residues in the CDR3. The ends lost 0 bases at V and 1 base at J; junction bases unmatched: 6. The CDR3 coding sequence is TGCGCCAGCAGCTTGGCTCGGGTAGCGGGAGGCACAGATACGCAGTATTTT. Translating it yields CASSLARVAGGTDTQYF.

The rearrangement links TRBV25-1 to TRBJ1-2; D possibly corresponds to TRBD1 (6 bases). With 5 bases removed from V and 5 bases from J, the gap between germline ends came to 27 bases. The CDR3 loop spans 18 amino acids. Germline CDR1 is MGHDK and CDR2 is SYGVNS. The CDR3 spells CASSSPGGRGEPSYGYTF. Here the CDR3 DNA reads TGTGCCAGCAGTTCTCCCGGAGGCAGGGGCGAACCTTCTTATGGCTACACCTTC.

A few counts support this clone. The V call is TRBV19, the J call TRBJ1-1; TRBD1 is a possible D gene (5 bases). The CDR3 sequence is 14 residues long. Per germline, CDR1 LNHDA and CDR2 SQIVND (reference sequence). V was trimmed by 1 base and J by 5 bases, leaving 11 bases between them. This chain's CDR3 is CASSIGGVRTEAFF. CDR3 DNA: TGTGCCAGTAGTATAGGAGGGGTGCGTACTGAAGCTTTCTTT.

The chain carries TRBV6-5 and TRBJ1-6; TRBD1 aligns across 7 bases. The CDR3 totals 15 residues. Germline lookup yields CDR1 MNHEY and CDR2 SVGAGI. Trimming took 6 bases from V and 7 from J; bases not matched to a gene: 9. CDR3 protein: CASSQTGRNNSPLHF. Written as DNA, the CDR3 is TGTGCCAGCAGCCAGACAGGGCGAAACAATTCACCCCTCCACTTT.

This clone was counted once. This chain links TRBV4-2 with TRBJ2-2, with TRBD2 matching 9 bases. Trimming cost V 1 base and J 2 bases; bases outside gene matches: 11. This CDR3 has 19 residues. From germline, CDR1 is LGHNA and CDR2 YNFKEQ. CDR3 loop: CASSQVRLAGGPNTGELFF. CDR3 bases: TGTGCCAGCAGCCAAGTCCGTCTTGCGGGGGGGCCCAACACCGGGGAGCTGTTTTTT.

The J gene is TRBJ1-2, the V gene TRBV28; weak D call: TRBD1 (6 bases). V lost 8 bases, J lost 5 bases, and 12 bases lay in between. The CDR3 has 12 residues. Germline V gives CDR1 MDHEN, CDR2 SYDVKM. The CDR3 spells CASGGPHYGYTF. CDR3 DNA: TGTGCCAGCGGGGGGCCGCATTATGGCTACACCTTC.

The chain is built from TRBV7-3 and TRBJ1-2; TRBD1 might be the D (6 bases). The V end lost 5 bases, the J end lost 2 bases, and 18 bases lay between the germline ends. Germline-derived CDR1 and CDR2 are SGHTA and FQGTGA. The CDR3 runs 16 residues. Here the CDR3 reads CASSTSGQLGNYGYTF. The CDR3 coding sequence is TGTGCCAGCAGCACCTCGGGACAACTTGGGAACTATGGCTACACCTTC.

The chain joins TRBV6-4 to TRBJ1-1, with a tentative D call TRBD1 (5 bases). CDR3 length: 13 amino acids. The germline gives CDR1 MRHNA, CDR2 SNTAGT. V was clipped by 3 bases and J by 5 bases, with 10 bases between them. The DNA of the CDR3 is TGTGCCAGCAGTGATGGAGGGGTTACTGAAGCTTTCTTT. Its translation: CASSDGGVTEAFF.

The chain couples TRBV12-2 to TRBJ1-2. TRBV12-2 is reported as a pseudogene. The CDR3 sequence is 13 residues long. In DNA form, the CDR3 reads TGTGCAAGTCGCTTAGAGGCCTACTATGGCTACACCTTC. As protein: CASRLEAYYGYTF.

CDR3 region: CASSLLAGNTGELFF. CDR3 DNA: TGTGCCAGCAGTTTACTAGCGGGCAACACCGGGGAGCTGTTTTTT. This chain uses TRBV27 with TRBJ2-2; 8 bases agree with TRBD2. The germline V gene encodes CDR1 MNHEY and CDR2 SMNVEV (reference sequence). The CDR3 runs to 15 residues. The V and J ends lost 2 bases and 2 bases, in that order; junction bases with no gene match: 1.

For the CDR3, the DNA is TGTGCCAGCAGCTCTGGGGGGTTCGGTAATGAAAAACTGTTTTTT. Amino acid sequence: CASSSGGFGNEKLFF. The chain combines TRBV7-2 with TRBJ1-4; TRBD1 is a possible D gene (5 bases). CDR3 size: 15 residues. Between the trimmed V and J ends, which lost 4 bases and 4 bases, there was a span of 13 bases. Germline V gene data show CDR1 as SGHTA and CDR2 as FQGNSA.

The chain joins TRBV6-1 to TRBJ2-7; D perhaps matches TRBD1 (7 bases). Germline V lookup: CDR1 MNHNS, CDR2 SASEGT. The CDR3 is 14 amino acids. Deletions cut 5 bases from V and 2 bases from J, with 13 bases between. CDR3 nucleotides: TGTGCCAGCAGTTCTGGCGGGACAGCCTACGAGCAGTACTTC. It is translated as CASSSGGTAYEQYF.

This clone came up once. V is TRBV5-6 and J is TRBJ2-5, with 8 bases aligning to TRBD1. V dropped 4 bases and J dropped 5; count of bases not matched to a gene: 4. The CDR3 has 13 amino acids. In germline, CDR1 is SGHDT, CDR2 YYEEEE. The CDR3 nucleotides read TGTGCCAGCAGCACGACAGGGGTGGAGACCCAGTACTTC. This translates into CASSTTGVETQYF. Drawing the rest from reference TRBV5-6 and TRBJ2-5, the complete variable domain is DAGVTQSPTHLIKTRGQQVTLRCSPKSGHDTVSWYQQALGQGPQFIFQYYEEEERQRGNFPDRFSGHQFPNYSSELNVNALLLGDSALYLCASSTTGVETQYFGPGTRLLVL.